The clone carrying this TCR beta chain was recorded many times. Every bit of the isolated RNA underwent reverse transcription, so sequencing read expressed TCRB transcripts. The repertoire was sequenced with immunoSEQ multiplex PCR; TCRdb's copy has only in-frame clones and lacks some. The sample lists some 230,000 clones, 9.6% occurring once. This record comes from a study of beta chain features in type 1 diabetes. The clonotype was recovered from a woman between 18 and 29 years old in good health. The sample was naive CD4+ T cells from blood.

For the CDR3, the DNA is TGTGCCTGGGGGACAGGTGGCGAAAAACTGTTTTTT. Protein sequence: CAWGTGGEKLFF. The chain couples TRBV30 to TRBJ1-4, with 8 bases that match TRBD1. The V gene end was trimmed by 5 bases and the J gene end by 8 bases; junction bases not matched to a gene: 4. This CDR3 region has 12 residues. Per germline, CDR1 GTSNPN and CDR2 SVGIG (reference sequence).